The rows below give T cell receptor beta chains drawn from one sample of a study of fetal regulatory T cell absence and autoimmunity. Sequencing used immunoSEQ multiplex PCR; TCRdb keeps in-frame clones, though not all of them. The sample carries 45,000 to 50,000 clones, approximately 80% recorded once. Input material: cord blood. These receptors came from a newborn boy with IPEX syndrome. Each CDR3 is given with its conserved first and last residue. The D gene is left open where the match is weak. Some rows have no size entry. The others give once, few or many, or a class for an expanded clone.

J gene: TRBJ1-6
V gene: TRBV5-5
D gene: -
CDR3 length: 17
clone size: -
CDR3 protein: CASSLRAAGLGNSPLHF
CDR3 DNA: TGTGCCAGCAGCTTGAGAGCGGCAGGCCTCGGGAATTCACCCCTCCACTTT

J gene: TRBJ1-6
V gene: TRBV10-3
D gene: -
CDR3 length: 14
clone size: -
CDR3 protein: CAISPATRNSPLHF
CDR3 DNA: TGTGCCATCAGTCCCGCCACACGAAATTCACCCCTCCACTTT

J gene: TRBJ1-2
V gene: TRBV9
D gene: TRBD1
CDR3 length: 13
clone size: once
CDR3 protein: CASSAGQGEGYTF
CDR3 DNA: TGTGCCAGCAGCGCCGGACAGGGGGAGGGCTACACCTTC

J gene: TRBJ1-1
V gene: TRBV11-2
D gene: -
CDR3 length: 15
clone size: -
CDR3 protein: CASSLDHGSRTEAFF
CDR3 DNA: TGTGCCAGCAGCTTAGATCACGGCAGCAGAACTGAAGCTTTCTTT

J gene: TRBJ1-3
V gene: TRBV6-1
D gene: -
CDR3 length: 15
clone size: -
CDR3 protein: CASSGLHGFGNTIYF
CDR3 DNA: TGTGCCAGCAGTGGGCTTCATGGTTTTGGAAACACCATATATTTT

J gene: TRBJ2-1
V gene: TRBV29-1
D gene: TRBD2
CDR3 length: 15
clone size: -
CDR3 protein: CSVVSGGVSYNEQFF
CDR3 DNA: TGCAGCGTTGTTAGCGGGGGGGTCTCCTACAATGAGCAGTTCTTC

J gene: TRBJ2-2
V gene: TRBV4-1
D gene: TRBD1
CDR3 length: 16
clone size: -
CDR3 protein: CASSQGGGRGPGELFF
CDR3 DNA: TGCGCCAGCAGCCAAGGAGGGGGCAGGGGGCCCGGGGAGCTGTTTTTT

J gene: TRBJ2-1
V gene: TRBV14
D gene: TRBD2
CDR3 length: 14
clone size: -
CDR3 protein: CASSRTSGYNEQFF
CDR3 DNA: TGTGCCAGCAGCCGGACTAGCGGGTACAATGAGCAGTTCTTC

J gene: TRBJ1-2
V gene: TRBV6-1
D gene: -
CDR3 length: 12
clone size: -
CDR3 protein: CASSGGGYGYTF
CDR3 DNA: TGTGCCAGCAGTGGAGGGGGCTATGGCTACACCTTC

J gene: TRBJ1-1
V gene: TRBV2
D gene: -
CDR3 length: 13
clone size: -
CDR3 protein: CATGGGSYTEAFF
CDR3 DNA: TGTGCCACTGGTGGTGGGTCTTACACTGAAGCTTTCTTT

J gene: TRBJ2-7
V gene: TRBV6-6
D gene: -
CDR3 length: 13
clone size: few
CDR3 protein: CASSGTELYEQYF
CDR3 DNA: TGTGCCAGCAGTGGGACGGAGCTCTACGAGCAGTACTTC

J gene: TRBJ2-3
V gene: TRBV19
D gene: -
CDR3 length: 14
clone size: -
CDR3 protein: CASMGPRFTDTQYF
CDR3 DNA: TGTGCCAGTATGGGGCCCCGTTTCACAGATACGCAGTATTTT

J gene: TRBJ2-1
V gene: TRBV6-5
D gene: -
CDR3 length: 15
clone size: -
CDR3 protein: CASSYFGLHYNEQFF
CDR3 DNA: TGTGCCAGCAGTTACTTTGGTCTCCATTACAATGAGCAGTTCTTC

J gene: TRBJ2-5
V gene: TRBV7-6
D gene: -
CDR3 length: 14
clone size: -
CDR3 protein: CASSSGGFRETQYF
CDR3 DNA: TGTGCCAGCAGCTCCGGCGGCTTTCGGGAGACCCAGTACTTC

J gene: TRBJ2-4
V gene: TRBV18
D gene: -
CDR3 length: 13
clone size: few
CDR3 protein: CASSPLAKNIQYF
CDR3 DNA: TGTGCCAGCTCACCACTAGCCAAAAACATTCAGTACTTC

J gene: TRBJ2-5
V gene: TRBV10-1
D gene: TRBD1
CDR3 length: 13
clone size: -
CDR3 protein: CASRGQGEETQYF
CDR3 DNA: TGCGCCAGCAGGGGACAGGGGGAAGAGACCCAGTACTTC

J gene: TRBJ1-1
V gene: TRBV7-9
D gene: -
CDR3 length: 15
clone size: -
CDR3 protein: CASSLASRGNTEAFF
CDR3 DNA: TGTGCCAGCAGCTTAGCGAGCAGGGGGAACACTGAAGCTTTCTTT

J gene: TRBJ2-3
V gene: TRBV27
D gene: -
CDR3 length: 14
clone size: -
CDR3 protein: CASSLMGQGDTQYF
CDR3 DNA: TGTGCCAGCAGTTTGATGGGGCAGGGAGATACGCAGTATTTT

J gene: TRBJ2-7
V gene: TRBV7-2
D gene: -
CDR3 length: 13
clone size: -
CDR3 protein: CASSLAGGYEQYF
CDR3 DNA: TGTGCCAGCAGCTTAGCAGGGGGCTACGAGCAGTACTTC

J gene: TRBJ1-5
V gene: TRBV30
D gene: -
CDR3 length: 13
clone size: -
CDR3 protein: CAWSRAANQPQHF
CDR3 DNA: TGTGCCTGGAGTCGGGCAGCCAATCAGCCCCAGCATTTT

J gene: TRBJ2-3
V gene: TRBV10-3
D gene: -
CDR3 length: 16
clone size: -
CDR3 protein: CAIGAEAQQSTDTQYF
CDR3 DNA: TGTGCCATCGGGGCCGAGGCACAACAAAGCACAGATACGCAGTATTTT

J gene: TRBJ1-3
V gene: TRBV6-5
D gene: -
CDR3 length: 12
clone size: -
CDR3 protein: CASSWRPYTIYF
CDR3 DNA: TGTGCCAGCAGTTGGAGACCATACACCATATATTTT

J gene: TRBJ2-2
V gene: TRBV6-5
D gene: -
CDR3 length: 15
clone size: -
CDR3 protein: CASSYAERRTGELFF
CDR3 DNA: TGTGCCAGCAGTTACGCAGAGAGGCGCACCGGGGAGCTGTTTTTT

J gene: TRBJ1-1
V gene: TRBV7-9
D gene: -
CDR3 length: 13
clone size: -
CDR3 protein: CASSLRQGGEAFF
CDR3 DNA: TGTGCCAGCAGCTTAAGGCAGGGCGGTGAAGCTTTCTTT

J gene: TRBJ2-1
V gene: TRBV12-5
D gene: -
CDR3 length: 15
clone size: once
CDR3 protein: CASGLRASSYNEQFF
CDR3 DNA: TGTGCTAGTGGTTTGCGGGCCAGCTCCTACAATGAGCAGTTCTTC

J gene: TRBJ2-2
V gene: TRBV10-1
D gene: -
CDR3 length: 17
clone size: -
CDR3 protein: CASSESLGPPGTGELFF
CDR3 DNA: TGCGCCAGCAGTGAATCCCTAGGGCCGCCGGGCACCGGGGAGCTGTTTTTT

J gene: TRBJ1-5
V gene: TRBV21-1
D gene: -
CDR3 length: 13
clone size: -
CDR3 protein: CASTGTGNQPQHF
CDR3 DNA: TGTGCCAGTACAGGGACCGGCAATCAGCCCCAGCATTTT

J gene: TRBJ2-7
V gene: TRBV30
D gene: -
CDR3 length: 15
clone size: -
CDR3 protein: CAWRKGRRSSYEQYF
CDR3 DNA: TGTGCCTGGAGGAAAGGGCGGAGGAGCTCCTACGAGCAGTACTTC

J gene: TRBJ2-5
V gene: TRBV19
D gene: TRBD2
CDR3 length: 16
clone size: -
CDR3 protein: CASPGAGLAYQETQYF
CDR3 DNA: TGTGCCAGTCCTGGGGCGGGACTAGCGTACCAAGAGACCCAGTACTTC

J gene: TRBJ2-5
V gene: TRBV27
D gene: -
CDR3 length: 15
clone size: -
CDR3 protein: CASSLGSLTDETQYF
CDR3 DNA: TGTGCCAGCAGTTTAGGTAGCCTAACAGATGAGACCCAGTACTTC

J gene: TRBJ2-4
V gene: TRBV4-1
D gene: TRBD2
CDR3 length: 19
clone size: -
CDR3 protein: CASSQPGTSGGGAKNIQYF
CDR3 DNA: TGCGCCAGCAGCCAACCCGGGACTAGCGGGGGTGGGGCCAAAAACATTCAGTACTTC

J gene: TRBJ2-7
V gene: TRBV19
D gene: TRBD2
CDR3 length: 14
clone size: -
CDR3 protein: CASSIFWLADEQYF
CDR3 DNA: TGTGCCAGTAGTATTTTCTGGCTAGCGGACGAGCAGTACTTC

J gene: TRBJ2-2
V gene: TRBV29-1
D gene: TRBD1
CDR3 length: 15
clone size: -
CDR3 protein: CSVRAGTGNTGELFF
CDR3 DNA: TGCAGCGTTAGGGCCGGGACAGGGAACACCGGGGAGCTGTTTTTT

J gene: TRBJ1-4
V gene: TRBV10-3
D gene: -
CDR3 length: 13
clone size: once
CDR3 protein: CAISGPANEKLFF
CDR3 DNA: TGTGCCATCAGTGGTCCAGCAAATGAAAAACTGTTTTTT

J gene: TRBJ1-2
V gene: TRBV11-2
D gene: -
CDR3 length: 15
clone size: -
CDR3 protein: CASSFPWGSNYGYTF
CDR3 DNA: TGTGCCAGCAGCTTCCCGTGGGGCTCGAACTATGGCTACACCTTC

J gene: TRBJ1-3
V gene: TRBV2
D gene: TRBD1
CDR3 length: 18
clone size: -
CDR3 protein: CASHTSDRWKRFEDTIYF
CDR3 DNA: TGTGCCAGCCATACCTCGGACAGGTGGAAAAGGTTCGAAGACACCATATATTTT

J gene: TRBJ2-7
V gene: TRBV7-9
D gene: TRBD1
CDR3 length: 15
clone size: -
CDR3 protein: CASSPPDRGFHEQYF
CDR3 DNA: TGTGCCAGCAGCCCCCCCGACAGGGGGTTCCACGAGCAGTACTTC

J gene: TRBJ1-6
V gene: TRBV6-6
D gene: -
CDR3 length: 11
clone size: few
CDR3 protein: CASSYSGDVHF
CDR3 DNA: TGTGCCAGCAGTTACTCCGGGGACGTCCACTTT

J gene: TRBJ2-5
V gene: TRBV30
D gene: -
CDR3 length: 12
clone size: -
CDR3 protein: CAWMPWRETQYF
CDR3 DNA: TGTGCCTGGATGCCATGGAGGGAGACCCAGTACTTC

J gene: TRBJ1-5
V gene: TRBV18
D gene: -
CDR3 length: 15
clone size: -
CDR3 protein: CASSPGPYSNQPQHF
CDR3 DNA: TGTGCCAGCTCACCCGGGCCTTATAGCAATCAGCCCCAGCATTTT